This TCR beta chain was captured in a study of shared clonotypes between healthy human individuals. Overall study: Each donor contributed plates that comprised three CD4 naive, three CD4 memory, two CD8 naive and one CD8 memory.

Investigators divided CD4+ cells into CD45RA+ naive and CD45RA-negative memory subsets. Sorted-subset replicate PCRs used about 200 ng DNA, some 30,000 T cell genomes. Only in-frame clones appear in the TCRdb table, and some are missing; sequencing was by immunoSEQ multiplex PCR. The repertoire holds about 680,000 clones, approximately 79% seen once, with over 1.5% in the top ten. This clone has more than one count but fewer than ten. Its antigen is undetermined. V trimming: 3 bases; J trimming: 3 bases; junction bases outside the gene matches: 11. The V gene's germline CDR1 is MDHEN and CDR2 SYDVKM. The CDR3 contains 17 residues. Findings and limits, study-wide: Although depth was large, rarefaction showed that sequencing of the sorted subsets was incomplete.

This TCR was sampled from a woman in her twenties or thirties in good health. V and J are TRBV28 and TRBJ2-3; TRBD2 aligns across 8 bases. The sequenced sample was memory CD4+ T cells sorted from blood. Described subset: CD45RA-negative fraction. CDR3 in amino acids: CASSFLWRERGTDTQYF. The CDR3 bases are TGTGCCAGCAGTTTTTTATGGCGAGAGCGGGGGACAGATACGCAGTATTTT.